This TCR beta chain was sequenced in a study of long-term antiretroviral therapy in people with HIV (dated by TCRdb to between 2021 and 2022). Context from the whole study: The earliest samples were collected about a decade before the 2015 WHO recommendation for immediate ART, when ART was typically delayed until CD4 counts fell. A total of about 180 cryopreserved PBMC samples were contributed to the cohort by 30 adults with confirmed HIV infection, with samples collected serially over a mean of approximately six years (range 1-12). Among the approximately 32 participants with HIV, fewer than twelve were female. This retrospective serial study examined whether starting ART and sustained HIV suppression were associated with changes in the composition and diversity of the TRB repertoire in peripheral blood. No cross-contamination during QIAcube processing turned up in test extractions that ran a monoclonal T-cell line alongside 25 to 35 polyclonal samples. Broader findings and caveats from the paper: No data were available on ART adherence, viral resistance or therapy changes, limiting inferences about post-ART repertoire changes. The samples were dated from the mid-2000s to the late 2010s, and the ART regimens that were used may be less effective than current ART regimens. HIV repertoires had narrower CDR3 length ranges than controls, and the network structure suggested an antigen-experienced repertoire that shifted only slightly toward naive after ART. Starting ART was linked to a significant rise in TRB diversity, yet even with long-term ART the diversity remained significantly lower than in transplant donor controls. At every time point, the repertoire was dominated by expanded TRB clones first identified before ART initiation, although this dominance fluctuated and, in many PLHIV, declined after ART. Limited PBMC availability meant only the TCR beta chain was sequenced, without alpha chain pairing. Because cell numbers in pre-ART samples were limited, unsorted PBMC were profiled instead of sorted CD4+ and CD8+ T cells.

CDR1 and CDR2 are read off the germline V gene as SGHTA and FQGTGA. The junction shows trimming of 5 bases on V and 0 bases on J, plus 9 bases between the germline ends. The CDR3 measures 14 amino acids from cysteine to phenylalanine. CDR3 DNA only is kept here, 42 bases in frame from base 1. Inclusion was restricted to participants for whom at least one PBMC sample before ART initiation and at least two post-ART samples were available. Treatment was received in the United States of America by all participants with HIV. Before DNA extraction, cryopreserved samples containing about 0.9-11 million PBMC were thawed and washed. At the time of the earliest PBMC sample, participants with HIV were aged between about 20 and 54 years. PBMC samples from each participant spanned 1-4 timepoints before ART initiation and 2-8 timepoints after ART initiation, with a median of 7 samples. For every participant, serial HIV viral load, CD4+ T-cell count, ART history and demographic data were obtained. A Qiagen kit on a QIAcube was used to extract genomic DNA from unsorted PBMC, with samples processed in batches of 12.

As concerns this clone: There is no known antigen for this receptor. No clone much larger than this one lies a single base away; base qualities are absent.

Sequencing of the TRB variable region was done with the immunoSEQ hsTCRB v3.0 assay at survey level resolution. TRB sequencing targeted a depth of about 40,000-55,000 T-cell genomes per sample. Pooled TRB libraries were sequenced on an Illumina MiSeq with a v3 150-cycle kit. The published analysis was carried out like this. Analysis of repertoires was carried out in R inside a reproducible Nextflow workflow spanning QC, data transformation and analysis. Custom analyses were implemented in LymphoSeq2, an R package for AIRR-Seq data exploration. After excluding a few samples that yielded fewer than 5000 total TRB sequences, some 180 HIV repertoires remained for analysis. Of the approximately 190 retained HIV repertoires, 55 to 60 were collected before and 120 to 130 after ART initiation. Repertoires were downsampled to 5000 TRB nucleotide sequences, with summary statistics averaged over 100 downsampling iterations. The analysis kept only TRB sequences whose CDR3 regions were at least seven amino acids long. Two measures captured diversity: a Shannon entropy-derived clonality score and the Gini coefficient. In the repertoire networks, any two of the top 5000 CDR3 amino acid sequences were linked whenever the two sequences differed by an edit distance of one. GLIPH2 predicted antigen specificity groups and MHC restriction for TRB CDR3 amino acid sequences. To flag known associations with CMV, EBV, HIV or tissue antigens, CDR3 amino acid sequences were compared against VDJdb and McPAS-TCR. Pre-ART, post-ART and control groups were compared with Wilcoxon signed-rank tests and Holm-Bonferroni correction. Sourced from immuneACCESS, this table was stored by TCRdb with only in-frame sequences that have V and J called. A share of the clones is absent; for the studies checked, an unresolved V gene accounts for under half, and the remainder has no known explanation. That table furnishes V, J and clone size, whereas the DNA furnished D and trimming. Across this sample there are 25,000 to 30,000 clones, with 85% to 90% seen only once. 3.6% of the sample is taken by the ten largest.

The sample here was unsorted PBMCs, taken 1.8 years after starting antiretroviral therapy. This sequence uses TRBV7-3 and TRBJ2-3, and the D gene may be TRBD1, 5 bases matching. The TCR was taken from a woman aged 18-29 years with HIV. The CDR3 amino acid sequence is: CASSPQGSTDTQYF. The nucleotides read TGTGCCAGCAGCCCGCAGGGAAGCACAGATACGCAGTATTTT.